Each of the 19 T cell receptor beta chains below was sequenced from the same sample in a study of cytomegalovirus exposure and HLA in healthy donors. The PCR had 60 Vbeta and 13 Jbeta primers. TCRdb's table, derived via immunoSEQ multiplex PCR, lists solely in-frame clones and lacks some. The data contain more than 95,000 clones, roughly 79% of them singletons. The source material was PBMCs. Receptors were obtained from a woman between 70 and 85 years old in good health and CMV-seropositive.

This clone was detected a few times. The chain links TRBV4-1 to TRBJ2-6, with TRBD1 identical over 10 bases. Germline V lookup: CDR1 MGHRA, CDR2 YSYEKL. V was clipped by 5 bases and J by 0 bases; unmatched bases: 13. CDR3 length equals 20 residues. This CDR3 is CASSKPAGQGDFSGANVLTF. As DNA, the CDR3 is TGCGCCAGCAGCAAACCCGCCGGACAGGGGGACTTCTCTGGGGCCAACGTCCTGACTTTC.

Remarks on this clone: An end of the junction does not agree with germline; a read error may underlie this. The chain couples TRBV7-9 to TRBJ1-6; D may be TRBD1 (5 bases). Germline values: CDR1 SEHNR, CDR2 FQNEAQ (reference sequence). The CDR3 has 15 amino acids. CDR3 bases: TGTTCCAGCAGCCCTGCGGGGCAGAGGAATTCACCCCTCCACTTT. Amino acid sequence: CSSSPAGQRNSPLHF.

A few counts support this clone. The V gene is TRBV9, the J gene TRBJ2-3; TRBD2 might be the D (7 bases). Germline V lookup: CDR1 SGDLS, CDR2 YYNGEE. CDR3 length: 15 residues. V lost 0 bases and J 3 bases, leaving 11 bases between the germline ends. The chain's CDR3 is CASSVGGGWTDTQYF. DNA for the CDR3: TGTGCCAGCAGCGTAGGGGGGGGCTGGACAGATACGCAGTATTTT.

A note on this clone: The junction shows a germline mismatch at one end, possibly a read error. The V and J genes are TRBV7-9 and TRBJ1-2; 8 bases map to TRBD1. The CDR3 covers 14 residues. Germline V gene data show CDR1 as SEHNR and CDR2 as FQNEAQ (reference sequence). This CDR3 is CSSSSDRGGYGYTF. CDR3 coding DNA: TGTTCCAGCAGCTCTGACAGGGGTGGCTATGGCTACACCTTC.

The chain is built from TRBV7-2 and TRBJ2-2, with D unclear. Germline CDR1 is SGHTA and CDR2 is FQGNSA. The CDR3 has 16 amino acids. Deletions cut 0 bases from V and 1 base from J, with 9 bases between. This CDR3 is CASSLAASLNTGELFF. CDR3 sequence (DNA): TGTGCCAGCAGCTTAGCGGCTAGTTTGAACACCGGGGAGCTGTTTTTT.

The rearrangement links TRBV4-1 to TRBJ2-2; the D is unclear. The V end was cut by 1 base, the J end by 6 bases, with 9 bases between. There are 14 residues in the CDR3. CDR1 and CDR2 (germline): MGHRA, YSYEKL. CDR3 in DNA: TGCGCCAGCAGCCAAGGCCAGGTCGCCGGGGAGCTGTTTTTT. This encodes CASSQGQVAGELFF.

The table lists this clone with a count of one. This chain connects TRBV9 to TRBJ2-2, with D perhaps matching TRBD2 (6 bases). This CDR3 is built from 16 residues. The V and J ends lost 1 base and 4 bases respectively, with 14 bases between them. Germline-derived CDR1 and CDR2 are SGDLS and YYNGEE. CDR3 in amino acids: CASSVNWDWGTGELFF. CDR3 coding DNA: TGTGCCAGCAGCGTAAATTGGGACTGGGGCACCGGGGAGCTGTTTTTT.

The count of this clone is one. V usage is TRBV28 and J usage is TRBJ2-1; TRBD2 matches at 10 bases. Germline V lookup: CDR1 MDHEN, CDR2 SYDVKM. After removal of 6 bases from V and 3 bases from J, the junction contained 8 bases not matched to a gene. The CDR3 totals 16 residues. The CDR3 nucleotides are TGTGCCAGCAGCCCAGCAAGCGGGGGGGGCTACAATGAGCAGTTCTTC. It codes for CASSPASGGGYNEQFF.

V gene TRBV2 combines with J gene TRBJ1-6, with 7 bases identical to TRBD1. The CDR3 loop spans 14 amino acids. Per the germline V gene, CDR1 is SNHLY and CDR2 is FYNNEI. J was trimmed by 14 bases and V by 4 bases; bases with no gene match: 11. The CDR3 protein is CASSVSHRDSTLHF. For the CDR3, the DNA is TGTGCCAGCAGTGTATCCCACCGGGACAGTACCCTCCACTTT.

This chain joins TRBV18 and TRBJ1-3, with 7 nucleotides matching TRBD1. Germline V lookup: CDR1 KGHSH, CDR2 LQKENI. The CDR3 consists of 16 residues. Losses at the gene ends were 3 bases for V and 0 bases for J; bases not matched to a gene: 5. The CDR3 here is CASSPSTGYSGNTIYF. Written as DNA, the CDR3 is TGTGCCAGCTCACCCTCGACAGGGTACTCTGGAAACACCATATATTTT.

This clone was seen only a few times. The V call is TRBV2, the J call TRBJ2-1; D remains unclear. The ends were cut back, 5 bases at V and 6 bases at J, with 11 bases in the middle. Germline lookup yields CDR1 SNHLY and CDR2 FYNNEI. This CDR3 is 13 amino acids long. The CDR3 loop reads CASSPQTGNEQFF. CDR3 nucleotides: TGTGCCAGCAGTCCCCAGACTGGCAATGAGCAGTTCTTC.

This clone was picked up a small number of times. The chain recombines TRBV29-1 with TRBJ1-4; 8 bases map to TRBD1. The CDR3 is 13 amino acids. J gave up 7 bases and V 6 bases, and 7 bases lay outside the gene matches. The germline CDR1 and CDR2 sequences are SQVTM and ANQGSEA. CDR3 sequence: CSVPAGQAEKLFF. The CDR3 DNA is TGCAGCGTCCCCGCGGGACAGGCTGAAAAACTGTTTTTT.

The CDR3 DNA reads TGTGCCAGCCGTCGGGGGAAAAGCACAGATACGCAGTATTTT. It encodes CASRRGKSTDTQYF. This chain uses TRBV28 with TRBJ2-3; D may be TRBD2 (6 bases). The CDR3 consists of 14 residues. The germline CDR1 and CDR2 sequences are MDHEN and SYDVKM. The germline V and J ends were trimmed by 8 bases and 0 bases, with 12 bases remaining between them. Supplemented by reference TRBV28 and TRBJ2-3, the full variable domain reads DVKVTQSSRYLVKRTGEKVFLECVQDMDHENMFWYRQDPGLGLRLIYFSYDVKMKEKGDIPEGYSVSREKKERFSLILESASTNQTSMYLCASRRGKSTDTQYFGPGTRLTVL.

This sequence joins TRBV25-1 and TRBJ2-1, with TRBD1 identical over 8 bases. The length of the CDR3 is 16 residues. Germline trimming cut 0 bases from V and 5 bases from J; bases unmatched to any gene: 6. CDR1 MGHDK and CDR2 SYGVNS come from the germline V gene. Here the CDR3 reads CASSEYWTGRNNEQFF. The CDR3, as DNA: TGTGCCAGCAGTGAATACTGGACAGGGAGAAACAATGAGCAGTTCTTC.

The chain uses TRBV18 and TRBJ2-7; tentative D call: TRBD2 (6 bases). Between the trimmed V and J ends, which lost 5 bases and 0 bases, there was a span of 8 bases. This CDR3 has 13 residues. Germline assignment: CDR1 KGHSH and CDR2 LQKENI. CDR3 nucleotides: TGTGCCAGCTCAGGCGGGGACTCCTACGAGCAGTACTTC. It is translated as CASSGGDSYEQYF.

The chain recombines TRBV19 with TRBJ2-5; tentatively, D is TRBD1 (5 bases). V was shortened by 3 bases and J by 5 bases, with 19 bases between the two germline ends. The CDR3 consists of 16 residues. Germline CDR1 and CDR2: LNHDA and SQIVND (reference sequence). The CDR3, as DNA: TGTGCCAGTAGTATTCAGGCTCAGGGCTCAGGGGAGACCCAGTACTTC. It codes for CASSIQAQGSGETQYF.

CDR3 residues: CASSFQGVNEKLFF. Written as DNA, the CDR3 is TGTGCCAGCAGCTTTCAAGGAGTTAATGAAAAACTGTTTTTT. The rearrangement uses TRBV13 and TRBJ1-4; D is undetermined. The ends were cut back, 3 bases at V and 4 bases at J, with 9 bases in the middle. Germline CDR1 reads PRHDT; CDR2 reads FYEKMQ (reference sequence). The CDR3 runs 14 residues.

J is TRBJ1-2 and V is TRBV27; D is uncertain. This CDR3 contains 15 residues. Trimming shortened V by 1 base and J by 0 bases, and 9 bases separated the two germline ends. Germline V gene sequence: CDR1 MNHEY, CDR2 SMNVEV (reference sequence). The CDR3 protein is CASSLFPQANYGYTF. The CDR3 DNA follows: TGTGCCAGCAGTTTATTCCCACAAGCTAACTATGGCTACACCTTC.

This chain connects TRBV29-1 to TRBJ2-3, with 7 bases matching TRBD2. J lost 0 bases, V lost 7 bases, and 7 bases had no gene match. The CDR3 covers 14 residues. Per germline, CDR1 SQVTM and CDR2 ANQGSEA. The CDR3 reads CSGDSAGSTDTQYF. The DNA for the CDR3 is TGCAGCGGGGACTCAGCGGGGAGCACAGATACGCAGTATTTT.